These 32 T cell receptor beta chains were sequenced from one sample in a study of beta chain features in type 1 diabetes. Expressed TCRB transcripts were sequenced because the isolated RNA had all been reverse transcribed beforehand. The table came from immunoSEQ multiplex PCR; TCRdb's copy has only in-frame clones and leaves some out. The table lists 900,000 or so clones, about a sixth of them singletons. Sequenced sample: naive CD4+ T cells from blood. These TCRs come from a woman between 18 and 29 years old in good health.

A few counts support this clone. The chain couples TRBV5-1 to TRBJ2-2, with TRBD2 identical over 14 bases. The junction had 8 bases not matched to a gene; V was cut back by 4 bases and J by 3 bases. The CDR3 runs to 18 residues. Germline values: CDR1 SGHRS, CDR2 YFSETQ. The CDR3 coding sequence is TGCGCCAGCAGCCCAGGACTAGCGGGAGGTCAGGACACCGGGGAGCTGTTTTTT. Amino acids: CASSPGLAGGQDTGELFF.

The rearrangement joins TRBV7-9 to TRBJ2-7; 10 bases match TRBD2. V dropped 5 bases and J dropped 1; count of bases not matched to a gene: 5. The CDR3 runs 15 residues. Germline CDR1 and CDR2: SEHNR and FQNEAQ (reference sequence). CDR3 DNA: TGTGCCAGCAGCCCGGGACTAGCGAGGTCCTACGAGCAGTACTTC. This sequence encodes CASSPGLARSYEQYF.

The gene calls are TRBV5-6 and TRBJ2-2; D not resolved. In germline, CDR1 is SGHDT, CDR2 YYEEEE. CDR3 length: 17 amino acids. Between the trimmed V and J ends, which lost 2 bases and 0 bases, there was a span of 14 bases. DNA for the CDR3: TGTGCCAGCAGCTTACGACGAAGGGTTACGAACACCGGGGAGCTGTTTTTT. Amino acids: CASSLRRRVTNTGELFF. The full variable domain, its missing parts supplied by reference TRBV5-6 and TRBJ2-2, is DAGVTQSPTHLIKTRGQQVTLRCSPKSGHDTVSWYQQALGQGPQFIFQYYEEEERQRGNFPDRFSGHQFPNYSSELNVNALLLGDSALYLCASSLRRRVTNTGELFFGEGSRLTVL.

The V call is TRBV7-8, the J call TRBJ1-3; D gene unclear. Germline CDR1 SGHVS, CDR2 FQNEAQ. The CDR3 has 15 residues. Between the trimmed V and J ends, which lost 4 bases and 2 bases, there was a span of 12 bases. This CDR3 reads CASSSRTGPGNTIYF. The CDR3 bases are TGTGCCAGCAGCTCACGAACCGGGCCTGGAAACACCATATATTTT.

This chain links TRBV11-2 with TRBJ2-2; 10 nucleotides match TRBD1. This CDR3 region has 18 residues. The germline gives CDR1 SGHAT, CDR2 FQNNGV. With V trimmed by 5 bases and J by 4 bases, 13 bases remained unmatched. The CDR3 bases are TGTGCCAGCAGCCCCCAGCGACAGGGGGCTTGGGGCACCGGGGAGCTGTTTTTT. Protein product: CASSPQRQGAWGTGELFF. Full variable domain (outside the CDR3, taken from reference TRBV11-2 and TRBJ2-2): EAGVAQSPRYKIIEKRQSVAFWCNPISGHATLYWYQQILGQGPKLLIQFQNNGVVDDSQLPKDRFSAERLKGVDSTLKIQPAKLEDSAVYLCASSPQRQGAWGTGELFFGEGSRLTVL.

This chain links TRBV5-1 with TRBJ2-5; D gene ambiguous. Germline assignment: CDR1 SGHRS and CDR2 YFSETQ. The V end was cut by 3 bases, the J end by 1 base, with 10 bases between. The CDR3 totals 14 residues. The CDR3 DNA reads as TGCGCCAGCAGCTCTGACGTCTCCCAAGAGACCCAGTACTTC. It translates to CASSSDVSQETQYF.

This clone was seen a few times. CDR3 in amino acids: CASSQGTSVYEQYF. DNA for the CDR3: TGTGCCAGCTCCCAAGGGACTAGCGTGTACGAGCAGTACTTC. The chain links TRBV18 to TRBJ2-7, with 10 bases identical to TRBD2. CDR1 and CDR2 from the germline V gene are KGHSH and LQKENI. Trimming removed 6 bases from V and 4 bases from J; junction bases left unmatched: 6. This CDR3 has 14 residues.

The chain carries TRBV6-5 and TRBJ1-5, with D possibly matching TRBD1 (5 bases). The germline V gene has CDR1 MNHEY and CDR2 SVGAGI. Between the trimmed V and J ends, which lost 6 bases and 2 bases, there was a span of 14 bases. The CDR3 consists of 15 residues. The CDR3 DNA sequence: TGTGCCAGCAGACCGGTCGGACAAGGCAATCAGCCCCAGCATTTT. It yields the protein CASRPVGQGNQPQHF.

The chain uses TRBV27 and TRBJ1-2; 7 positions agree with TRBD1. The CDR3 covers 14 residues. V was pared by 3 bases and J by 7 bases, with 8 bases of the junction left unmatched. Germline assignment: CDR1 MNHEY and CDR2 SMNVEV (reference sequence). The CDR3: CASSFGQGGFGYTF. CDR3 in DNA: TGTGCCAGCAGTTTTGGGCAGGGGGGTTTTGGCTACACCTTC.

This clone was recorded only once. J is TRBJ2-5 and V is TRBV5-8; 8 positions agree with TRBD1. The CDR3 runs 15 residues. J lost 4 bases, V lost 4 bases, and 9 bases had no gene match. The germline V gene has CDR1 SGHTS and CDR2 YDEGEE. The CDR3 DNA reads TGTGCCAGCAGCCCAGGGACAGGCGACGGAGAGACCCAGTACTTC. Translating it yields CASSPGTGDGETQYF.

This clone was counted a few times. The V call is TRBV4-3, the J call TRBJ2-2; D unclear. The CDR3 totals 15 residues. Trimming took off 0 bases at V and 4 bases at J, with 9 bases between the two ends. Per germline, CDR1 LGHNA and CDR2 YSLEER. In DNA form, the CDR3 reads TGCGCCAGCAGCCAAGAGAGGCGCAGCACCGGGGAGCTGTTTTTT. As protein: CASSQERRSTGELFF.

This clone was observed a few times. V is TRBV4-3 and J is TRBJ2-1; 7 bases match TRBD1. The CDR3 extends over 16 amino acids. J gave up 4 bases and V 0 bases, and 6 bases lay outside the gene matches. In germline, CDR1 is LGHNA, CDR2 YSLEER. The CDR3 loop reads CASSQEARQGYNEQFF. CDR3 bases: TGCGCCAGCAGCCAAGAAGCGCGACAGGGTTACAATGAGCAGTTCTTC.

The CDR3 here is CASSQDRGRRSEKLFF. The CDR3 bases are TGCGCCAGCAGCCAGGACAGGGGGCGTCGGAGTGAAAAACTGTTTTTT. The rearrangement links TRBV4-3 to TRBJ1-4; 11 bases map to TRBD1. V gave up 3 bases and J gave up 7 bases; unmatched junction bases: 7. This CDR3 contains 16 residues. Germline V gene data show CDR1 as LGHNA and CDR2 as YSLEER.

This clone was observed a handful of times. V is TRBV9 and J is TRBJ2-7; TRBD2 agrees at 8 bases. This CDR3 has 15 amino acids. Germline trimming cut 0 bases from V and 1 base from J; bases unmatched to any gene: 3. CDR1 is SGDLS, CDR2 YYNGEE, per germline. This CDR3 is CASSVDSGRSYEQYF. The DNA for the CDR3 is TGTGCCAGCAGCGTAGACAGCGGGAGATCCTACGAGCAGTACTTC.

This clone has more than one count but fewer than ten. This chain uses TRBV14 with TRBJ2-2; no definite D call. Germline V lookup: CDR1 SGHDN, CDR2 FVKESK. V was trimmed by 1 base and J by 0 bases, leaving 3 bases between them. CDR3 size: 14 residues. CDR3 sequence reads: CASSQVANTGELFF. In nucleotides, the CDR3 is TGTGCCAGCAGCCAAGTCGCGAACACCGGGGAGCTGTTTTTT. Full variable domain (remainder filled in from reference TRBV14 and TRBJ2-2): EAGVTQFPSHSVIEKGQTVTLRCDPISGHDNLYWYRRVMGKEIKFLLHFVKESKQDESGMPNNRFLAERTGGTYSTLKVQPAELEDSGVYFCASSQVANTGELFFGEGSRLTVL.

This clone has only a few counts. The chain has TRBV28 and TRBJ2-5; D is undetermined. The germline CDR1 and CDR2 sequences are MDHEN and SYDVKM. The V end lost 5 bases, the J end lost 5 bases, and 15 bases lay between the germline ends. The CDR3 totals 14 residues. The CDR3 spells CASSTPRTTETQYF. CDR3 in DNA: TGTGCCAGCAGTACTCCCAGGACGACGGAGACCCAGTACTTC.

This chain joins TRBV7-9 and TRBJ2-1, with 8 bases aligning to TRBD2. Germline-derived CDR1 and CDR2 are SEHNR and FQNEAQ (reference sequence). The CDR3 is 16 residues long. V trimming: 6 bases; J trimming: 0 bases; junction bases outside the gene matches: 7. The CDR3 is CASRPSGTSSYNEQFF. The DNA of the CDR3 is TGTGCCAGCAGGCCCTCCGGGACTAGCTCCTACAATGAGCAGTTCTTC.

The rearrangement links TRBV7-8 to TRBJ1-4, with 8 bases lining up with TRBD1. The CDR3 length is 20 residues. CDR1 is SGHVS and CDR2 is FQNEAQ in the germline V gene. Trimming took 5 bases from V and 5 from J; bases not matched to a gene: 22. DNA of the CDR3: TGTGCCAGCAGCGCATTTACCCGGGACAGGAGAAAATTGAAAAATGAAAAACTGTTTTTT. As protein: CASSAFTRDRRKLKNEKLFF.

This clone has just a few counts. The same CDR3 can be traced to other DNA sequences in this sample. The CDR3 coding sequence is TGTGCCACCAGCAGAGTGGGGGGTAACTATGGCTACACCTTC. Protein sequence: CATSRVGGNYGYTF. The rearrangement joins TRBV15 to TRBJ1-2; possibly TRBD1 for D (5 bases). Germline V gene lookup returns CDR1 LNHNV and CDR2 YYDKDF (reference sequence). The CDR3 contains 14 residues. V was shortened by 1 base and J by 1 base, with 7 bases between the two germline ends.

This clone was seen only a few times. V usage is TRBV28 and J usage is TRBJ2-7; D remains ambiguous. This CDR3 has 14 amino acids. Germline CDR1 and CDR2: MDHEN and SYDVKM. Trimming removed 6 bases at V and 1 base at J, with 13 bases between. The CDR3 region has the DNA TGTGCCAGCAGACCAGGAACAGATTCCTACGAGCAGTACTTC. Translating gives CASRPGTDSYEQYF.

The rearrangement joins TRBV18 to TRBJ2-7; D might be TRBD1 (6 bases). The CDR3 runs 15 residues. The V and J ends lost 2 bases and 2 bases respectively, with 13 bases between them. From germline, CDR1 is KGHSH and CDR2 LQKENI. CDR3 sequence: CASSPKAGETYEQYF. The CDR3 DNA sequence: TGTGCCAGCTCACCAAAGGCAGGGGAGACCTACGAGCAGTACTTC.

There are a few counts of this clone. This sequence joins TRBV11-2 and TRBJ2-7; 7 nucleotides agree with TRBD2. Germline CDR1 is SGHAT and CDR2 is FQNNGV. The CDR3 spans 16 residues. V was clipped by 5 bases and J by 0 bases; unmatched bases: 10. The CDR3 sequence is CASSRGGTTISYEQYF. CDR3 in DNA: TGTGCCAGCAGCCGCGGTGGGACTACCATCTCCTACGAGCAGTACTTC.

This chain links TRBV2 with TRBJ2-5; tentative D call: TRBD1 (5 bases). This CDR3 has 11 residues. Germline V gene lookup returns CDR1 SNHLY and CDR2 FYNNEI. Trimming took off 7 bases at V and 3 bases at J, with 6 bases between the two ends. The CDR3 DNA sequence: TGTGCCAGCAAACAGGAAGAGACCCAGTACTTC. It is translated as CASKQEETQYF.

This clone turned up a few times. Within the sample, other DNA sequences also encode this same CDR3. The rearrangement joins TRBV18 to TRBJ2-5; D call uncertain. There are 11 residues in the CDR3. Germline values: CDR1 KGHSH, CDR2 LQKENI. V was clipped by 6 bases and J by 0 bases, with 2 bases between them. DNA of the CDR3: TGTGCCAGCTCGGACCAAGAGACCCAGTACTTC. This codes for CASSDQETQYF.

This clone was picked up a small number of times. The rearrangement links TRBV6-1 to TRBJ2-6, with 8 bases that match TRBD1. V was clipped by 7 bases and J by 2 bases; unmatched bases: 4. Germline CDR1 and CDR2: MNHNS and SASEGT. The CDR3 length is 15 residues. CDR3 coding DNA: TGTGCCAGCAACCTACAGGGGGCTGGGGCCAACGTCCTGACTTTC. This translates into CASNLQGAGANVLTF.

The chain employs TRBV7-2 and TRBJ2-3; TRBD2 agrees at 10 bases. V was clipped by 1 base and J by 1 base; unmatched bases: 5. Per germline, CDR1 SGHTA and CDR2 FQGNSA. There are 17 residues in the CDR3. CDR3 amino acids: CASSLGGTSVGTDTQYF. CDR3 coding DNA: TGTGCCAGCAGCTTAGGGGGGACTAGCGTCGGCACAGATACGCAGTATTTT.

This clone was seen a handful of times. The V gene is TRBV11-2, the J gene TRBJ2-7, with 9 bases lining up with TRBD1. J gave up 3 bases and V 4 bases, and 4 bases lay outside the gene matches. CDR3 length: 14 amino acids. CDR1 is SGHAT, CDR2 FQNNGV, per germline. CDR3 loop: CASSSMDRGYEQYF. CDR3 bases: TGTGCCAGCAGCTCGATGGACAGGGGCTACGAGCAGTACTTC. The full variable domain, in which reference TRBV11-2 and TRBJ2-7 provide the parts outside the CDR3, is EAGVAQSPRYKIIEKRQSVAFWCNPISGHATLYWYQQILGQGPKLLIQFQNNGVVDDSQLPKDRFSAERLKGVDSTLKIQPAKLEDSAVYLCASSSMDRGYEQYFGPGTRLTVT.

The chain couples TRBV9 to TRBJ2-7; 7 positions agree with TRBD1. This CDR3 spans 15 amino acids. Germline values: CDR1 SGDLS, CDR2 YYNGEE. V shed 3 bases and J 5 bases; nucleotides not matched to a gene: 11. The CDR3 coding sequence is TGTGCCAGCAGCGGCACAGGGGTCCTGGTCAACGAGCAGTACTTC. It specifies CASSGTGVLVNEQYF.

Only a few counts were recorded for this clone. The CDR3 region has the DNA TGTGCCAGCAGGGGGACAGAGTCCTACGAGCAGTACTTC. Translating it yields CASRGTESYEQYF. The chain employs TRBV25-1 and TRBJ2-7; the match to TRBD1 covers 7 bases. The germline V gene has CDR1 MGHDK and CDR2 SYGVNS. Trimming cost V 6 bases and J 1 base; bases outside gene matches: 3. The length of the CDR3 is 13 residues.

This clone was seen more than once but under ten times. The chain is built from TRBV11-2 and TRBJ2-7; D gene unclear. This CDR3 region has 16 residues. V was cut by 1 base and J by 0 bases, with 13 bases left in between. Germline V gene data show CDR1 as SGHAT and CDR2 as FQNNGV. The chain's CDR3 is CASSLAWASSSYEQYF. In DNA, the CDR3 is TGTGCCAGCAGCTTAGCGTGGGCCTCGAGCTCCTACGAGCAGTACTTC.

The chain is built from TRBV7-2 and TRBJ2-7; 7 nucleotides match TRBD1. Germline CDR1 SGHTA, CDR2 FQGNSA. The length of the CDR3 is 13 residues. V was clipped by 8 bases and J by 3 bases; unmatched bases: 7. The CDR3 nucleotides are TGTGCCAGCGGTCAGACAGGGAACTACGAGCAGTACTTC. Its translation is CASGQTGNYEQYF.

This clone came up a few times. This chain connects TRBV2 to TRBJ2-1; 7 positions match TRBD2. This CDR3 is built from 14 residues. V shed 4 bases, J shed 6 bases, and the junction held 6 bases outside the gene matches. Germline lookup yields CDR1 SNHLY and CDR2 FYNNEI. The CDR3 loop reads CASSGAGEGNEQFF. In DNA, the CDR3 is TGTGCCAGCAGTGGGGCGGGAGAAGGCAATGAGCAGTTCTTC.